This T cell receptor (beta chain) was profiled in a study of T cells after somatic rescue of genetic block (dated by TCRdb to 2020 to 2021). At the level of the whole study: What the study looked at was long-term robustness, specifically in a T-cell system that came about through somatic rescue of a genetic block in T-cell development.

About this clone: Its binding antigen is unknown. No base quality values were provided; no much bigger clone lies one nucleotide off.

The library was generated by the immunoSEQ multiplex PCR assay. Entries here come from immuneACCESS through TCRdb and include only in-frame sequences with V and J called. Some clones fail to appear in such tables; in the studies checked, an unresolved V gene covers under half of the shortfall, and the cause of the remainder is unknown. The sample has approximately 14,000 clones on record, around 70% of them singletons. Of the sample, 13% to 15% falls within the top ten clones. The clonotype originates from a boy aged 5-17 years. Material for sequencing was peripheral blood mononuclear cells (PBMCs).

CDR3 loop: CASSSNEKLFF. The DNA sequence follows: TGTGCCAGCTCATCTAATGAAAAACTGTTTTTT. The chain links TRBV18 with TRBJ1-4; the D gene cannot be named for sure. V lost 5 bases and J lost 3 bases; the stretch between them is 1 base long. The CDR3 covers 11 residues, taking in both the cysteine and the phenylalanine. Left in the record is the CDR3 DNA by itself, 33 bases read in frame from the first base. The CDR1 and CDR2 encoded by the germline V gene are KGHSH and LQKENI.